This is a list of T cell receptor beta chains from one sample in a study of somatic mutations in cytotoxic T cells in rheumatoid arthritis. TCRdb's table, derived via immunoSEQ multiplex PCR, lists solely in-frame clones and lacks some. The sample consists of 20,000 to 25,000 clones, roughly 80% of them appearing once. The sequenced sample was CD8+ T cells sorted from blood. These TCRs come from an adult with rheumatoid arthritis. The CDR3 runs from the conserved cysteine through the conserved F or W. D genes are given only for firm matches. Clone size is stated in some rows and not others, as once, few, many or a class when expanded.

d_call	clone_size	v_call	j_call	cdr3_nt	cdr3_aa
.	.	TRBV4-1	TRBJ2-1	TGCGCCAGCAGCCAAGATCTGGCGGGGAGCTCCTACAATGAGCAGTTCTTC	CASSQDLAGSSYNEQFF
.	.	TRBV11-3	TRBJ2-7	TGTGCCAGCAGCGCGGGGAGCTCCTACGAGCAGTACTTC	CASSAGSSYEQYF
.	.	TRBV7-9	TRBJ2-5	TGTGCCAGCAGCTTAGGGTCGGGGGGCCTCTTCAGGGAGACCCAGTACTTC	CASSLGSGGLFRETQYF
.	.	TRBV2	TRBJ2-7	TGTGCCAGCAAGGAAAGCCCGAATCCACTATACGAGCAGTACTTC	CASKESPNPLYEQYF
.	.	TRBV10-3	TRBJ1-5	TGTGCCATCAGTGAGTCGAGGGTTGAGCCCCAGCATTTT	CAISESRVEPQHF
.	.	TRBV15	TRBJ2-7	TGTGCCACCAGCAGCGCTCCGGGACACCTAAGCTCCTACGAGCAGTACTTC	CATSSAPGHLSSYEQYF
TRBD2	.	TRBV4-2	TRBJ2-3	TGTGCCAGCAGCCAAGATAGCGGGGGAACAGATACGCAGTATTTT	CASSQDSGGTDTQYF
.	.	TRBV6-5	TRBJ2-5	TGTGCCAGCAGTTACTCTACTGGGATTCAGTACTTC	CASSYSTGIQYF
TRBD1	.	TRBV7-8	TRBJ2-7	TGTGCCAGCAGCCAGGGACAGCGTTCCTACGAGCAGTACTTC	CASSQGQRSYEQYF
TRBD1	.	TRBV5-4	TRBJ2-1	TGTGCCAGCAGCTTGTTTGGGACAGGGGGACTAAATGAGCAGTTCTTC	CASSLFGTGGLNEQFF
.	medium-sized	TRBV19	TRBJ1-1	TGTGCCAGTAGTCCCCATATTCGTACTGAAGCTTTCTTT	CASSPHIRTEAFF
TRBD1	.	TRBV19	TRBJ1-1	TGTGCCAGTAGTCTCGGGACAGGGGGCTGGTACACTGAAGCTTTCTTT	CASSLGTGGWYTEAFF
.	.	TRBV27	TRBJ2-2	TGTGCCAGCAGTTTAACCGACAGTAACACCGGGGAGCTGTTTTTT	CASSLTDSNTGELFF
.	.	TRBV2	TRBJ1-2	TGTGCCAGCAGTGACCCCATTTTCTATGGCTACACCTTC	CASSDPIFYGYTF
TRBD1	.	TRBV6-4	TRBJ2-2	TGTGCCAGCAGTGAGGGACAGGACACCGGGGAGCTGTTTTTT	CASSEGQDTGELFF
TRBD2	.	TRBV7-2	TRBJ2-1	TGTGCCAGCAGCTCGGGACTAGCGGGGGGTGAGCAGTTCTTC	CASSSGLAGGEQFF
TRBD2	.	TRBV7-9	TRBJ2-7	TGTGCCAGCAGCCAAGCACACCGGGAGGAATCTTACGAGCAGTACTTC	CASSQAHREESYEQYF
.	.	TRBV14	TRBJ1-1	TGTGCCAGCACGGACTGGGGGTACACTGAAGCTTTCTTT	CASTDWGYTEAFF
TRBD2	.	TRBV4-2	TRBJ2-5	TGTGCCAGCAGCCAAGGGACTAGCGGGGGGGTAGAGACCCAGTACTTC	CASSQGTSGGVETQYF
.	.	TRBV7-9	TRBJ1-5	TGTGCCAGCAGCTCGACGGACAATCAGCCCCAGCATTTT	CASSSTDNQPQHF
TRBD1	.	TRBV27	TRBJ2-7	TGTGCCAGCAGTCCCTCACCGGGACAGGGGTTCCTCGAGCAGTACTTC	CASSPSPGQGFLEQYF
TRBD2	.	TRBV6-4	TRBJ2-3	TGTGCCAGCAGTGACTCATCAGCGGGGACCACAGATACGCAGTATTTT	CASSDSSAGTTDTQYF
TRBD2	.	TRBV7-6	TRBJ2-3	TGTGCCAGCAGCTTAGGCGGGGGGACTAGCACAGATACGCAGTATTTT	CASSLGGGTSTDTQYF
.	.	TRBV19	TRBJ1-1	TGTGCCAGTAATCCCCCCGGATGGGGGGGCAACTCCCAGGGTATCACTGAAGCTTTCTTT	CASNPPGWGGNSQGITEAFF
.	.	TRBV10-2	TRBJ2-7	TGCGCCAGCACTACGGGGTTAGGGAACGAGCAGTACTTC	CASTTGLGNEQYF
.	.	TRBV19	TRBJ1-4	TGTGCCAGTAGTATAGATCCAGGATATGAAAAACTGTTTTTT	CASSIDPGYEKLFF